The 18 T cell receptor beta chains presented below share a single source sample, sequenced in a study of technical replicates of blood from four donors. Only in-frame clones appear in the TCRdb table, and some are missing; sequencing was by immunoSEQ multiplex PCR. The sample lists around 100,000 clones, approximately 94% seen once, with about 0.35% in the top ten. Sequencing was done on a sample of T cells isolated from PBMCs. These receptors all come from a human donor in good health.

V usage is TRBV29-1 and J usage is TRBJ1-2; D call uncertain. Trimming pared 1 base from V and 1 base from J, leaving 10 bases between. The CDR3 spans 14 residues. Germline CDR1 and CDR2: SQVTM and ANQGSEA. The CDR3 loop is CSVEAEGLNYGYTF. In nucleotides, the CDR3 is TGCAGCGTTGAAGCGGAGGGTCTTAACTATGGCTACACCTTC. Filled out from reference TRBV29-1 and TRBJ1-2, the complete variable domain reads SAVISQKPSRDICQRGTSLTIQCQVDSQVTMMFWYRQQPGQSLTLIATANQGSEATYESGFVIDKFPISRPNLTFSTLTVSNMSPEDSSIYLCSVEAEGLNYGYTFGSGTRLTVV.

V and J are TRBV15 and TRBJ2-3, with 9 bases matching TRBD2. Per the germline V gene, CDR1 is LNHNV and CDR2 is YYDKDF (reference sequence). There are 16 residues in the CDR3. The trim removed 3 bases at V and 4 bases at J, leaving 8 bases unmatched. The CDR3 DNA follows: TGTGCCACCAGCAGGTCGATAGCGGGAGTATCAGATACGCAGTATTTT. This translates into CATSRSIAGVSDTQYF.

This chain uses TRBV19 with TRBJ2-7; D unresolved. The CDR3 contains 13 residues. The germline V and J ends were trimmed by 6 bases and 3 bases, with 12 bases remaining between them. Germline CDR1 LNHDA, CDR2 SQIVND (reference sequence). CDR3 in amino acids: CASSPDIHYEQYF. For the CDR3, the DNA is TGTGCCAGTAGCCCTGACATCCACTACGAGCAGTACTTC.

V gene TRBV30 combines with J gene TRBJ1-5; D is unclear. The CDR3 consists of 16 residues. Per the germline V gene, CDR1 is GTSNPN and CDR2 is SVGIG (reference sequence). V was cut by 2 bases and J by 5 bases, with 19 bases left in between. The CDR3 DNA is TGTGCCTGGAGTCCCCCTAAAAAGGGCGGGGATCAGCCCCAGCATTTT. Protein: CAWSPPKKGGDQPQHF.

In the case of this clone: A junction boundary mismatches the germline segment, possibly from a read error. Other DNA sequences in this specimen translate into the identical CDR3. This sequence joins TRBV7-3 and TRBJ2-3, with D possibly being TRBD2 (6 bases). The CDR3 consists of 15 residues. Germline loops: CDR1 SGHTA, CDR2 FQGTGA. The CDR3 bases are TGCGCCAGCAGCATCGGGAGAAGTATAACAGATACGCAGTATTTT. Translation gives CASSIGRSITDTQYF.

V is TRBV27 and J is TRBJ2-7; TRBD1 matches 9 bases. CDR3 size: 15 residues. V shed 10 bases and J 5 bases; nucleotides not matched to a gene: 15. The germline V gene has CDR1 MNHEY and CDR2 SMNVEV (reference sequence). The CDR3 protein is CATQSPGQGVHEQYF. Written as DNA, the CDR3 is TGTGCCACCCAGTCGCCGGGACAGGGAGTCCACGAGCAGTACTTC.

The V and J genes are TRBV7-3 and TRBJ2-1; 8 positions match TRBD1. The CDR3 runs to 18 residues. Germline CDR1 SGHTA, CDR2 FQGTGA. V shed 5 bases and J 5 bases; nucleotides not matched to a gene: 17. The CDR3 reads CASSETGGQSWRHNEQFF. The CDR3, as DNA: TGTGCCAGCAGCGAAACAGGGGGTCAGTCGTGGAGACACAATGAGCAGTTCTTC. The entire variable domain, with the rest obtained from reference TRBV7-3 and TRBJ2-1, is as follows: GAGVSQTPSNKVTEKGKYVELRCDPISGHTALYWYRQSLGQGPEFLIYFQGTGAADDSGLPNDRFFAVRPEGSVSTLKIQRTERGDSAVYLCASSETGGQSWRHNEQFFGPGTRLTVL.

The chain has TRBV7-6 and TRBJ2-3; TRBD1 aligns across 8 bases. V lost 4 bases and J lost 2; bases outside the gene matches: 8. Germline assignment: CDR1 SGHVS and CDR2 FNYEAQ. The CDR3 covers 16 residues. This CDR3 is CASSSVAGGFTDTQYF. The CDR3 coding sequence is TGTGCCAGCAGCTCGGTGGCAGGGGGCTTCACAGATACGCAGTATTTT.

This clone has only one observation. V is TRBV6-5 and J is TRBJ1-3; tentatively, D is TRBD1 (6 bases). The CDR3 covers 14 residues. The V end was cut by 7 bases, the J end by 2 bases, with 12 bases between. Per germline, CDR1 MNHEY and CDR2 SVGAGI. The CDR3 coding sequence is TGTGCCAGCATTGCTACAGGGACTGGAAACACCATATATTTT. It codes for CASIATGTGNTIYF.

The chain employs TRBV19 and TRBJ1-1; 9 nucleotides match TRBD1. The CDR3 is 13 residues long. Per the germline V gene, CDR1 is LNHDA and CDR2 is SQIVND (reference sequence). The junction had 7 bases not matched to a gene; V was cut back by 8 bases and J by 6 bases. CDR3 residues: CASGTGQTAEAFF. CDR3 DNA sequence: TGTGCCAGTGGGACAGGGCAAACGGCTGAAGCTTTCTTT.

This sequence joins TRBV19 and TRBJ2-3; 7 bases fit TRBD2. Losses at the gene ends were 4 bases for V and 4 bases for J; bases not matched to a gene: 2. This CDR3 region has 13 residues. Germline-derived CDR1 and CDR2 are LNHDA and SQIVND (reference sequence). CDR3 loop: CASSKTSSDTQYF. DNA for the CDR3: TGTGCCAGTAGTAAGACTAGCTCAGATACGCAGTATTTT. The variable domain in full, with the rest retrieved from reference TRBV19 and TRBJ2-3, is DGGITQSPKYLFRKEGQNVTLSCEQNLNHDAMYWYRQDPGQGLRLIYYSQIVNDFQKGDIAEGYSVSREKKESFPLTVTSAQKNPTAFYLCASSKTSSDTQYFGPGTRLTVL.

For the CDR3, the DNA is TGTGCCAGTAGTATAACTAGCGGGGTTCAGGAGGAGACCCAGTACTTC. Its protein is CASSITSGVQEETQYF. The chain carries TRBV19 and TRBJ2-5, with 10 bases aligning to TRBD2. The germline CDR1 and CDR2 sequences are LNHDA and SQIVND (reference sequence). The V segment lost 2 bases and the J segment 5 bases; nucleotides outside the gene matches: 8. CDR3 length equals 16 residues.

The V gene is TRBV5-1, the J gene TRBJ2-1; tentatively, D is TRBD2 (5 bases). Germline CDR1 and CDR2: SGHRS and YFSETQ. The CDR3 is made up of 15 amino acids. V was pared by 4 bases and J by 2 bases, with 13 bases between. The CDR3 is CASSPSSGTYNEQFF. The CDR3 DNA follows: TGCGCCAGCAGCCCGTCTTCGGGAACCTACAATGAGCAGTTCTTC.

This chain's CDR3 is CASSLGQVNSPLHF. The CDR3 nucleotides are TGTGCCAGCAGCTTGGGACAGGTCAATTCACCCCTCCACTTT. The V and J genes are TRBV5-6 and TRBJ1-6; TRBD1 might be the D (6 bases). The CDR3 loop spans 14 amino acids. Germline CDR1 reads SGHDT; CDR2 reads YYEEEE. Trimming stripped 0 bases from V and 7 bases from J, with 8 bases between.

The chain employs TRBV7-2 and TRBJ2-5, with D possibly being TRBD2 (5 bases). V lost 4 bases, J lost 2 bases, and 8 bases lay in between. This CDR3 is built from 13 residues. Germline-derived CDR1 and CDR2 are SGHTA and FQGNSA. The CDR3, as DNA: TGTGCCAGCAGCTGGACTCGGCAAGAGACCCAGTACTTC. It translates to CASSWTRQETQYF.

This clone appeared a few times. The chain employs TRBV5-4 and TRBJ1-1, with D perhaps matching TRBD1 (5 bases). Between the trimmed V and J ends, which lost 4 bases and 0 bases, there was a span of 10 bases. The CDR3 contains 14 residues. Germline CDR1 reads SGHNT; CDR2 reads YYREEE (reference sequence). The CDR3 DNA reads as TGTGCCAGCAGCCCAACAGGAATGAACACTGAAGCTTTCTTT. Amino acids: CASSPTGMNTEAFF.

V and J are TRBV7-6 and TRBJ2-1, with 10 bases lining up with TRBD1. Germline V CDR1 and CDR2: SGHVS, FNYEAQ. This CDR3 region has 16 residues. With V trimmed by 5 bases and J by 6 bases, 10 bases remained unmatched. The CDR3: CASSHPEDRGTNEQFF. CDR3 DNA: TGTGCCAGCAGCCACCCCGAGGACAGGGGGACCAATGAGCAGTTCTTC.

The chain links TRBV9 to TRBJ2-6; D may be TRBD1 (6 bases). The CDR3 runs to 17 residues. The germline V gene encodes CDR1 SGDLS and CDR2 YYNGEE. The V end was cut by 6 bases, the J end by 4 bases, with 20 bases between. The CDR3 DNA is TGTGCCAGCACCATCTCTGGGGGCGCGGGCGGGGCCAACGTCCTGACTTTC. This sequence encodes CASTISGGAGGANVLTF. Variable domain in full (rest from reference TRBV9 and TRBJ2-6): DSGVTQTPKHLITATGQRVTLRCSPRSGDLSVYWYQQSLDQGLQFLIQYYNGEERAKGNILERFSAQQFPDLHSELNLSSLELGDSALYFCASTISGGAGGANVLTFGAGSRLTVL.